This T cell receptor beta chain originates from a study of early T cells in non-severe SARS-CoV-2 infection. The germline gives CDR1 SGHTA, CDR2 FQGNSA. The CDR3 contains 14 residues. Trimming took off 1 base at V and 2 bases at J, with 8 bases between the two ends. Each cDNA molecule carried a unique molecular identifier. Using its own MiXCR run on the 5' RACE reads, TCRdb lists one record per CDR3 protein. The sample comprises some 80,000 distinct CDR3 sequences, about an eighth of which are singletons, and 1.4% rests with the top ten. The clonotype comes from an adult who was a healthcare worker with PCR-confirmed SARS-CoV-2 infection or an uninfected control (not recorded which). This chain joins TRBV7-2 and TRBJ1-1, with no clear D. What was sequenced was whole blood. DNA of the CDR3: TGTGCCAGCAGCTTAGGGTCGGCCAACACTGAAGCTTTCTTT. This sequence encodes CASSLGSANTEAFF.